This passage covers 14 T cell receptor beta chains from one sample sequenced in a study of cytotoxic CD8 clonotypes in ibrutinib-treated CLL. Only in-frame clones appear in the TCRdb table, and some are missing; sequencing was by immunoSEQ multiplex PCR. The table includes around 250,000 clones, 70% detected once. The starting material was PBMCs, obtained after 24 months of ibrutinib treatment. These receptors originate from a human donor with chronic lymphocytic leukemia.

This chain uses TRBV6-5 with TRBJ1-1; D unresolved. The CDR3 runs to 15 residues. Germline values: CDR1 MNHEY, CDR2 SVGAGI. Trimming took off 0 bases at V and 0 bases at J, with 8 bases between the two ends. CDR3 sequence reads: CASSYSFEMNTEAFF. The CDR3 DNA follows: TGTGCCAGCAGTTACTCGTTTGAGATGAACACTGAAGCTTTCTTT.

The genes are TRBV5-1 and TRBJ2-2; 7 positions match TRBD2. The CDR3 sequence is 16 residues long. V shed 0 bases and J 3 bases; nucleotides not matched to a gene: 5. Germline V gene data show CDR1 as SGHRS and CDR2 as YFSETQ. The CDR3 DNA is TGCGCCAGCAGCTTGGATGGGAGGGCGGACACCGGGGAGCTGTTTTTT. It is translated as CASSLDGRADTGELFF.

CDR3 DNA: TGTGCCAGCAGCCCCAACAGGGGGCCCAGCTCTGGGGCCAACGTCCTGACTTTC. Translation gives CASSPNRGPSSGANVLTF. The chain employs TRBV28 and TRBJ2-6; the match to TRBD1 covers 9 bases. This CDR3 has 18 residues. CDR1 MDHEN and CDR2 SYDVKM come from the germline V gene. J was trimmed by 0 bases and V by 6 bases; bases with no gene match: 9.

The V gene is TRBV27, the J gene TRBJ2-7, with 8 positions matching TRBD2. V shed 3 bases and J 3 bases; nucleotides not matched to a gene: 7. Germline CDR1 reads MNHEY; CDR2 reads SMNVEV (reference sequence). There are 15 residues in the CDR3. The CDR3 DNA sequence: TGTGCCAGCAGTTTTGAAGCGGGAGCCCTCTACGAGCAGTACTTC. Encoded protein: CASSFEAGALYEQYF.

This rearrangement joins TRBV9 to TRBJ2-1; 11 bases map to TRBD2. Trimming took 2 bases from V and 3 from J; bases not matched to a gene: 7. This CDR3 comprises 17 residues. CDR1 is SGDLS, CDR2 YYNGEE, per germline. CDR3 sequence reads: CASSVRGLADLYNEQFF. The CDR3 bases are TGTGCCAGCAGCGTCAGGGGACTAGCGGACCTCTACAATGAGCAGTTCTTC.

This chain links TRBV29-1 with TRBJ2-1; D may be TRBD2 (7 bases). Germline loops: CDR1 SQVTM, CDR2 ANQGSEA. V shed 4 bases and J shed 5 bases, with 15 bases lying between them. The CDR3 runs to 14 residues. CDR3 residues: CSVAEGGGHNEQFF. CDR3 DNA: TGCAGCGTTGCGGAGGGGGGGGGACACAATGAGCAGTTCTTC.

The chain uses TRBV5-1 and TRBJ2-1, with 11 bases identical to TRBD2. Germline-derived CDR1 and CDR2 are SGHRS and YFSETQ. The trim removed 0 bases at V and 5 bases at J, leaving 10 bases unmatched. This CDR3 is built from 18 residues. The CDR3 sequence is CASSLGFRTSGRDNEQFF. In DNA, the CDR3 is TGCGCCAGCAGCTTGGGGTTCCGGACTAGCGGGCGCGACAATGAGCAGTTCTTC.

The CDR3 loop reads CASSQESWGANVLTF. The CDR3 DNA reads as TGCGCCAGCAGCCAAGAATCGTGGGGGGCCAACGTCCTGACTTTC. The chain links TRBV4-1 to TRBJ2-6, with D unclear. V was trimmed by 0 bases and J by 4 bases, leaving 7 bases between them. The CDR3 is made up of 15 amino acids. Germline loops: CDR1 MGHRA, CDR2 YSYEKL.

The chain couples TRBV6-6 to TRBJ1-2; 7 bases agree with TRBD1. The CDR3 is 14 residues long. CDR1 MNHNY and CDR2 SVGAGI come from the germline V gene (reference sequence). J gave up 5 bases and V 2 bases, and 5 bases lay outside the gene matches. The CDR3 here is CASSYADRAYGYTF. CDR3 nucleotide sequence: TGTGCCAGCAGTTACGCAGACAGGGCTTATGGCTACACCTTC.

This sequence joins TRBV18 and TRBJ2-3; D unclear. The CDR3 sequence is 16 residues long. Trimming took 1 base from V and 8 from J, leaving 19 bases between them. Germline V CDR1 and CDR2: KGHSH, LQKENI. Written as DNA, the CDR3 is TGTGCCAGCTCACCACTCATACAGCTCCTGAAGGGTACGCAGTATTTT. Translating it yields CASSPLIQLLKGTQYF.

Regarding this clone: Other DNA sequences from this sample encode an identical CDR3 as well. The CDR3 region has the DNA TGTGCCAGCAGCTTAGGCGGATCCCAAGAGACCCAGTACTTC. Translating gives CASSLGGSQETQYF. The genes are TRBV7-2 and TRBJ2-5; D remains ambiguous. The germline V and J ends were trimmed by 1 base and 1 base, with 7 bases remaining between them. This CDR3 is 14 amino acids long. Per the germline V gene, CDR1 is SGHTA and CDR2 is FQGNSA.

This chain joins TRBV6-6 and TRBJ2-2, with TRBD1 identical over 10 bases. Losses at the gene ends were 8 bases for V and 6 bases for J; bases not matched to a gene: 6. Germline V gives CDR1 MNHNY, CDR2 SVGAGI (reference sequence). CDR3 length: 14 residues. The CDR3: CASRSGTGAGELFF. The CDR3 nucleotides read TGTGCCAGCCGATCCGGGACAGGGGCCGGGGAGCTGTTTTTT.

In this sample, this clone turned up a few times. The chain has TRBV28 and TRBJ1-5; 10 bases are shared with TRBD1. The trim removed 2 bases at V and 1 base at J, leaving 5 bases unmatched. This CDR3 has 17 amino acids. The germline V gene encodes CDR1 MDHEN and CDR2 SYDVKM. The CDR3 region is CASSLDRGPGSNQPQHF. The CDR3 coding sequence is TGTGCCAGCAGTTTAGACAGGGGGCCGGGGAGCAATCAGCCCCAGCATTTT.

This chain uses TRBV13 with TRBJ1-1; D is perhaps TRBD1 (5 bases). The CDR3 is 13 residues long. CDR1 and CDR2 from the germline V gene are PRHDT and FYEKMQ (reference sequence). V was pared by 3 bases and J by 2 bases, with 7 bases between. The CDR3 DNA follows: TGTGCCAGCAGCTTGAGGGGAAACACTGAAGCTTTCTTT. As protein: CASSLRGNTEAFF.